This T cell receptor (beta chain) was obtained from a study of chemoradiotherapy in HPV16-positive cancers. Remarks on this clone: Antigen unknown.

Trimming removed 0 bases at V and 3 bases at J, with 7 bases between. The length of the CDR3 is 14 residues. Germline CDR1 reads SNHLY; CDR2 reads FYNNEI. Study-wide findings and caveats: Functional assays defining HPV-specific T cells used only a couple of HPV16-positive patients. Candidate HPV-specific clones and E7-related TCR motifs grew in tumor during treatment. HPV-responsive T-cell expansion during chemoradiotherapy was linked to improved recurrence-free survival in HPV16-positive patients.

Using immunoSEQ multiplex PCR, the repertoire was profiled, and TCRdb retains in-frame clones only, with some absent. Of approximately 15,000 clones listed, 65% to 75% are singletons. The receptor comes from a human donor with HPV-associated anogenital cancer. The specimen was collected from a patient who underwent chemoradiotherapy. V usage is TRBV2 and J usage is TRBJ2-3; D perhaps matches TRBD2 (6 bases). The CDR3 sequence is CASSEAGGTDTQYF. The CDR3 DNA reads TGTGCCAGCAGTGAAGCGGGAGGTACAGATACGCAGTATTTT.